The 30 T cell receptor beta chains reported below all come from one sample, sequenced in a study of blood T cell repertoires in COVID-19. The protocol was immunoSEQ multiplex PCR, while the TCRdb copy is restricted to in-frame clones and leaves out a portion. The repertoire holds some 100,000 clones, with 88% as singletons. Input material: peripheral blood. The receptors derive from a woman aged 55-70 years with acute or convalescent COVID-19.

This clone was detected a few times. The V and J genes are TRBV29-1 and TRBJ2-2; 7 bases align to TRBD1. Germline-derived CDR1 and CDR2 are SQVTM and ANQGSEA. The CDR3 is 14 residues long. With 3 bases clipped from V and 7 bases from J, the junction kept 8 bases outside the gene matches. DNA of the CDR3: TGCAGCGTTGAGGCAGGGGGAGTGCTCGGGGAGCTGTTTTTT. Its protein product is CSVEAGGVLGELFF.

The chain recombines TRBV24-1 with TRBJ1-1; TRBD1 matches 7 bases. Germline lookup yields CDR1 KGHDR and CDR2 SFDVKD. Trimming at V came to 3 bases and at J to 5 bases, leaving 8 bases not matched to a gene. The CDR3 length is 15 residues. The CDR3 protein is CATSDQRTGNTEAFF. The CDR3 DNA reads TGTGCCACCAGTGATCAAAGGACAGGTAATACTGAAGCTTTCTTT.

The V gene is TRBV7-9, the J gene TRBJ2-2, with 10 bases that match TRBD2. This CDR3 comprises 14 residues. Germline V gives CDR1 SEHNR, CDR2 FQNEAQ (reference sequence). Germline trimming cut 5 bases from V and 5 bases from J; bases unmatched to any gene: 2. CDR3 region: CASSLSGRTGELFF. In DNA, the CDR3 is TGTGCCAGCAGCCTTAGCGGGAGGACCGGGGAGCTGTTTTTT.

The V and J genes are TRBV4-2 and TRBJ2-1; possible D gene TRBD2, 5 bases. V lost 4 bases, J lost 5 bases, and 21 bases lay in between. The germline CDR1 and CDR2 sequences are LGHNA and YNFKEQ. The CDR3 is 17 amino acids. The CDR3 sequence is CASSPGGLLGPDNEQFF. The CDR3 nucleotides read TGTGCCAGCAGCCCTGGTGGATTACTAGGTCCCGACAATGAGCAGTTCTTC.

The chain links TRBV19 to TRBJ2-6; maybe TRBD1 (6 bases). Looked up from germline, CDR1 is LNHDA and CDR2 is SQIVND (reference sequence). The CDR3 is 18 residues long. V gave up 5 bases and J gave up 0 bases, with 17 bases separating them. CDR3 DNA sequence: TGTGCCAGTAGTTCTCCCACTGTAGGGGGCTCTGGGGCCAACGTCCTGACTTTC. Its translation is CASSSPTVGGSGANVLTF.

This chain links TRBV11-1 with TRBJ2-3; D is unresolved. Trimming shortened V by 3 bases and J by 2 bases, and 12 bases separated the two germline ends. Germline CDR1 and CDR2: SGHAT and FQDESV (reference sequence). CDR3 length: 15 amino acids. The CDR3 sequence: CASSFTAANTDTQYF. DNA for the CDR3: TGTGCCAGCAGCTTTACCGCAGCGAACACAGATACGCAGTATTTT.

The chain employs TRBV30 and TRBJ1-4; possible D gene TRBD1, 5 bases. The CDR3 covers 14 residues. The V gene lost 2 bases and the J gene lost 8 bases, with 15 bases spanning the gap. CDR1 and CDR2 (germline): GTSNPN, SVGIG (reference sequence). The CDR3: CAWSPQQVPEKLFF. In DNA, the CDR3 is TGTGCCTGGAGTCCCCAACAGGTTCCGGAAAAACTGTTTTTT.

CDR3: CASSLSSGSFDEQFF. The DNA of the CDR3 is TGTGCCAGCAGCTTATCTAGCGGGAGTTTCGATGAGCAGTTCTTC. This chain connects TRBV7-3 to TRBJ2-1; TRBD2 agrees at 10 bases. V was pared by 2 bases and J by 8 bases, with 6 bases of the junction left unmatched. The CDR3 spans 15 residues. Germline CDR1 is SGHTA and CDR2 is FQGTGA.

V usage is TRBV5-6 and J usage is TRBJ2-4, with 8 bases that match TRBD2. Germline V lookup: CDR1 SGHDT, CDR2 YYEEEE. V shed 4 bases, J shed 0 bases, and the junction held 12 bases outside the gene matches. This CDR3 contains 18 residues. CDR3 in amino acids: CASSRLGRGGTAKNIQYF. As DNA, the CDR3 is TGTGCCAGCAGCCGGCTCGGACGGGGGGGGACAGCCAAAAACATTCAGTACTTC.

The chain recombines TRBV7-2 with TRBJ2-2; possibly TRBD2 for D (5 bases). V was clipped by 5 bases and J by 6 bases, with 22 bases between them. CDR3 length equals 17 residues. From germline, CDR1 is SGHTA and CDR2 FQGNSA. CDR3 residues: CASSPVGPAVVAGELFF. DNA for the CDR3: TGTGCCAGCAGCCCCGTTGGGCCAGCGGTTGTGGCCGGGGAGCTGTTTTTT.

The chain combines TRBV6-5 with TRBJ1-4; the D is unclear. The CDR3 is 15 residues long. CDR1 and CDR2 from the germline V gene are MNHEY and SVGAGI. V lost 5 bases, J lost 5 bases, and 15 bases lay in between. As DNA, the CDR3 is TGTGCCAGCAGTCCCCGGGTCTCGGGAAATGAAAAACTGTTTTTT. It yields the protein CASSPRVSGNEKLFF.

CDR3: CSAPGLYEQFF. CDR3 DNA sequence: TGCAGTGCTCCTGGGCTTTATGAGCAGTTCTTC. The chain is built from TRBV20-1 and TRBJ2-1, with unresolved D. Trimming left V 5 bases short and J 8 bases short, with 10 bases between. Per germline, CDR1 DFQATT and CDR2 SNEGSKA (reference sequence). This CDR3 is built from 11 residues.

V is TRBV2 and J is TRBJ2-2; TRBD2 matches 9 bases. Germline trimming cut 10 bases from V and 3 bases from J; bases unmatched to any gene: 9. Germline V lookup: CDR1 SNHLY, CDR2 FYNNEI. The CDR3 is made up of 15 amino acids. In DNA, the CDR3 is TGTGCCACCTCAACTAGCGGGCGGTACACCGGGGAGCTGTTTTTT. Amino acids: CATSTSGRYTGELFF.

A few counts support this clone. The DNA of the CDR3 is TGTGCCCCACGGGGTTTCCCGGGAGCTAACTATGGCTACACCTTC. Protein sequence: CAPRGFPGANYGYTF. This rearrangement joins TRBV9 to TRBJ1-2; D call uncertain. V dropped 10 bases and J dropped 0 bases, with 19 bases sitting between them. The CDR3 has 15 amino acids. Germline loops: CDR1 SGDLS, CDR2 YYNGEE.

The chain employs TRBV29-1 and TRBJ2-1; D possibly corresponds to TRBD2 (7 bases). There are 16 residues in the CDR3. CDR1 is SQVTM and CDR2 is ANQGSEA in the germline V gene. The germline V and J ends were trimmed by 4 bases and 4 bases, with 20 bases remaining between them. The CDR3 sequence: CSVVGGAVGSYNEQFF. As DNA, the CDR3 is TGCAGCGTTGTGGGGGGGGCCGTCGGATCATACAATGAGCAGTTCTTC.

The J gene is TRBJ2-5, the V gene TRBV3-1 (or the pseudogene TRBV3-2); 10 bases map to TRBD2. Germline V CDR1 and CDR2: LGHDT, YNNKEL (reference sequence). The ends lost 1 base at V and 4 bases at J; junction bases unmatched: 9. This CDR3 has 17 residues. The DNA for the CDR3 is TGTGCCAGCAGCCAAGGGGCAACTAGCGGGACTTCAGAGACCCAGTACTTC. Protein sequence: CASSQGATSGTSETQYF.

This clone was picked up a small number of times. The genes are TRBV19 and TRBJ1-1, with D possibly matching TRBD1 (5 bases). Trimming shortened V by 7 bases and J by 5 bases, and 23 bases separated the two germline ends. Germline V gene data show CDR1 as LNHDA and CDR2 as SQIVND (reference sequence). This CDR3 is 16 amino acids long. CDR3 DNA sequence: TGTGCCAGTAATACCCTGGGGTCAGGGAGGGGAACTGAAGCTTTCTTT. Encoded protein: CASNTLGSGRGTEAFF.

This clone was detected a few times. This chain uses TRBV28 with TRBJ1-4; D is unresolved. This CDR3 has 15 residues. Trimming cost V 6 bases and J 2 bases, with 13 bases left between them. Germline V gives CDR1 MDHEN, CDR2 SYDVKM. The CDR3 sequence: CASRRASVTNEKLFF. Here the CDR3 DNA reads TGTGCCAGCAGGCGAGCGAGTGTCACTAATGAAAAACTGTTTTTT.

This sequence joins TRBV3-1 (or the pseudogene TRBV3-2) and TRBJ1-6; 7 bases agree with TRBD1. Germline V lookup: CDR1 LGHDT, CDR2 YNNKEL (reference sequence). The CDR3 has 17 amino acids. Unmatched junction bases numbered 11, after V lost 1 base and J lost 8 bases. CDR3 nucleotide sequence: TGTGCCAGCAGCCAAGCATCTCCGGGACAGTCCTATTCACCCCTCCACTTT. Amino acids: CASSQASPGQSYSPLHF.

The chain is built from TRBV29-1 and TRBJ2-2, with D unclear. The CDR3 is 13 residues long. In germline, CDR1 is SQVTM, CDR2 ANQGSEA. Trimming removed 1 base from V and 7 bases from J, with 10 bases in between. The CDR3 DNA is TGCAGCGTTGAAGGAGTCGCTGGCGGGGAGCTGTTTTTT. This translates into CSVEGVAGGELFF.

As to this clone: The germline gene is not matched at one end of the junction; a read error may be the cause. DNA of the CDR3: TGTGCCAGCAGTTTAAGGGCCGACAATGAGCAGTTCTTC. It specifies CASSLRADNEQFF. The rearrangement uses TRBV7-3 and TRBJ2-1, with D uncertain. Germline assignment: CDR1 SGHTA and CDR2 FQGTGA. This CDR3 is 13 amino acids long.

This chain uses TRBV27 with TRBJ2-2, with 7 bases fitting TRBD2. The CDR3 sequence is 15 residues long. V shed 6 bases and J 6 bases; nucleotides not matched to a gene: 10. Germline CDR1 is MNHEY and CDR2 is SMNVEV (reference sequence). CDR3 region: CASSRAGAFSGELFF. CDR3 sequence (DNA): TGTGCCAGCAGCCGGGCGGGAGCTTTTTCCGGGGAGCTGTTTTTT.

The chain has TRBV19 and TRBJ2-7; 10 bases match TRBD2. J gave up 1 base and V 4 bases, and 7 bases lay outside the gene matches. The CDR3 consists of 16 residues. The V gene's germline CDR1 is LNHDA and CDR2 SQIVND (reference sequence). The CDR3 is CASSTGSGRVSYEQYF. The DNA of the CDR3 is TGTGCCAGTAGTACCGGAAGCGGGAGGGTATCCTACGAGCAGTACTTC. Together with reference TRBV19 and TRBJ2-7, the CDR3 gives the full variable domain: DGGITQSPKYLFRKEGQNVTLSCEQNLNHDAMYWYRQDPGQGLRLIYYSQIVNDFQKGDIAEGYSVSREKKESFPLTVTSAQKNPTAFYLCASSTGSGRVSYEQYFGPGTRLTVT.

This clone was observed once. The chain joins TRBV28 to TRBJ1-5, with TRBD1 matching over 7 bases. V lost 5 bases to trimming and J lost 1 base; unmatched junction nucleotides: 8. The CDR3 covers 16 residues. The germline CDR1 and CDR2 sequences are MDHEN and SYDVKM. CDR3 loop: CASSPLTGTSNQPQHF. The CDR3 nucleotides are TGTGCCAGCAGTCCGCTGACAGGGACAAGCAATCAGCCCCAGCATTTT.

The CDR3 DNA sequence: TGTGCCACCAGCCCAGGACCTAGCGGGAGATCCTACAATGAGCAGTTCTTC. It encodes CATSPGPSGRSYNEQFF. This rearrangement joins TRBV15 to TRBJ2-1, with 10 nucleotides matching TRBD2. The CDR3 consists of 17 residues. Germline V gives CDR1 LNHNV, CDR2 YYDKDF (reference sequence). V trimming: 5 bases; J trimming: 1 base; junction bases outside the gene matches: 8.

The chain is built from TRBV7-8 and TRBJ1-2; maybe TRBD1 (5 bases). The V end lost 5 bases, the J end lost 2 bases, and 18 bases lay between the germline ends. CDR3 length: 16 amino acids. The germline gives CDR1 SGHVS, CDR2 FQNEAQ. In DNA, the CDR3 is TGTGCCAGCAGCCCGCGGGAGTCCCCAGGGAACTATGGCTACACCTTC. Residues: CASSPRESPGNYGYTF.

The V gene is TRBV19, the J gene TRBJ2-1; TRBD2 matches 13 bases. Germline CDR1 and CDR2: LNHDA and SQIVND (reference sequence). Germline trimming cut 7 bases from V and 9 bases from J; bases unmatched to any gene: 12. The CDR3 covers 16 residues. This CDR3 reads CASKQEGTSGIFEQFF. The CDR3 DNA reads TGTGCCAGTAAACAGGAAGGGACTAGCGGGATTTTTGAGCAGTTCTTC.

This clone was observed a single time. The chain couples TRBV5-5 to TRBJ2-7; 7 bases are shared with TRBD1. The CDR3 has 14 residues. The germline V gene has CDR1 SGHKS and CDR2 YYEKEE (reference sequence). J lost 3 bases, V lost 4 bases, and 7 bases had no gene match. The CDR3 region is CASSKPGQHYEQYF. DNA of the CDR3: TGTGCCAGCAGCAAACCGGGACAGCACTACGAGCAGTACTTC.

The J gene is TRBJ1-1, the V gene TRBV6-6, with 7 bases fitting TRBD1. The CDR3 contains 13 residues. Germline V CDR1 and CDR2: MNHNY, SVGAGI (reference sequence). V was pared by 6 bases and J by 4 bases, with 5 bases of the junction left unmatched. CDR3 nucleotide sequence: TGTGCCAGCAGCACCGACAGGGCCACTGAAGCTTTCTTT. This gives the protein CASSTDRATEAFF.

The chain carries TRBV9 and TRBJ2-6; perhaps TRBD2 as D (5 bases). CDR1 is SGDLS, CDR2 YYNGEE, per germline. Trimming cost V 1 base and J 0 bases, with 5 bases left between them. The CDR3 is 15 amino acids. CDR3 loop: CASSVRDSGANVLTF. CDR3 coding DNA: TGTGCCAGCAGCGTACGGGACTCTGGGGCCAACGTCCTGACTTTC.